This T cell receptor (beta chain) was found in a study of CD8+ T cells in alopecia areata. In each case, RNA was isolated and then reverse transcribed into cDNA as the sequencing template. The table came from immunoSEQ multiplex PCR; TCRdb's copy has only in-frame clones and leaves some out. The top ten hold roughly 14% of the sample, which has roughly 170,000 clones, 59% seen once. The V and J ends lost 6 bases and 0 bases respectively, with 6 bases between them. CDR1 is MNHEY, CDR2 SMNVEV, per germline (reference sequence). The CDR3 consists of 12 residues. The input for sequencing was CD4+ T cells sorted from blood, taken at week 0. The receptor was derived from a human donor with alopecia areata. The J gene is TRBJ2-7, the V gene TRBV27; D is ambiguous. CDR3 region: CASRGFSYEQYF. The DNA of the CDR3 is TGTGCCAGCAGGGGCTTCTCCTACGAGCAGTACTTC.